This T cell receptor beta chain was captured in a study of cytomegalovirus exposure and HLA in healthy donors. Points from the study as a whole: A classifier reportedly called cytomegalovirus status with high sensitivity and specificity. Many donors shared some public TCRs, even though most TCR sequences were rare. Sequencing artifact likely explains a cluster of highly shared sequence variants.

The germline V gene has CDR1 SNHLY and CDR2 FYNNEI. CDR3 length: 15 amino acids. The V and J ends lost 1 base and 10 bases, in that order; junction bases with no gene match: 8. A note on this clone: Its antigen is undetermined.

Both 60 Vbeta primers and 13 Jbeta primers went into the PCR. Here immunoSEQ multiplex PCR was the method, and the copy in TCRdb shows in-frame clones only, minus some. The sample records some 190,000 clones, roughly 79% being singletons. The receptor was isolated from a young woman in good health and CMV-seronegative. Sequences were obtained from PBMCs. The gene calls are TRBV2 and TRBJ2-1; 9 positions agree with TRBD2. The CDR3 DNA reads as TGTGCCAGCAGTGAAGTGGGAGCTAGCGGGACCGAGCAGTTCTTC. It yields the protein CASSEVGASGTEQFF. The whole variable domain, filled in from reference TRBV2 and TRBJ2-1, reads EPEVTQTPSHQVTQMGQEVILRCVPISNHLYFYWYRQILGQKVEFLVSFYNNEISEKSEIFDDQFSVERPDGSNFTLKIRSTKLEDSAMYFCASSEVGASGTEQFFGPGTRLTVL.